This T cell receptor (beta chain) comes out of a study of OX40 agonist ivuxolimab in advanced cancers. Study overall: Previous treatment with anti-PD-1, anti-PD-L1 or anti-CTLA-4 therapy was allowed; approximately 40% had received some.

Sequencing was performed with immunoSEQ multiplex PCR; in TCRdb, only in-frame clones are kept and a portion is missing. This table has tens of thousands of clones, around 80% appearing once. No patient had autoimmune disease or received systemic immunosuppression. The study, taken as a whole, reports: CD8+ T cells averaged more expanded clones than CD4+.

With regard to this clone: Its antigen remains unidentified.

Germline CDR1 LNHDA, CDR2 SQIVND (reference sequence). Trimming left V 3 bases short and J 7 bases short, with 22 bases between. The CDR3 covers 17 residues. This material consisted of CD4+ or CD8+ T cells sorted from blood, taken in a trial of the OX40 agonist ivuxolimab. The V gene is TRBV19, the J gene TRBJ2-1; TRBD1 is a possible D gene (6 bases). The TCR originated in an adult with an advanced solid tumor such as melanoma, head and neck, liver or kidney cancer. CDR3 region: CASSITPRAGERNEQFF. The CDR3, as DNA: TGTGCCAGTAGTATTACCCCCCGGGCAGGGGAGAGGAATGAGCAGTTCTTC.